This record looks at one T cell receptor beta chain sequence and its context. At one end, the junction sequence differs from germline, possibly due to a read error. Germline V gene lookup returns CDR1 SGHTA and CDR2 FQGNSA. The length of the CDR3 is 14 residues. This sample was included in a study of blood T cell repertoires in COVID-19. Study information: The United States, Italy and Spain supplied acute and convalescent COVID-19 samples. From T cells, B-cell-depleted T cells, or PBMCs came the material, which was cDNA or gDNA.

Some clones are missing from TCRdb's copy, which holds only in-frame ones; the method was immunoSEQ multiplex PCR. The table records 200,000 to 300,000 clones, about 85% of them present only once. Input material: peripheral blood. The chain uses TRBV7-2 and TRBJ2-5, with 7 bases lining up with TRBD1. This clonotype originated in a woman aged 60-75 years with active or convalescent COVID-19. CDR3 residues: CASSLDRATETQYF. CDR3 bases: TGTGCCAGCAGTTTAGACAGGGCGACAGAGACCCAGTACTTC.